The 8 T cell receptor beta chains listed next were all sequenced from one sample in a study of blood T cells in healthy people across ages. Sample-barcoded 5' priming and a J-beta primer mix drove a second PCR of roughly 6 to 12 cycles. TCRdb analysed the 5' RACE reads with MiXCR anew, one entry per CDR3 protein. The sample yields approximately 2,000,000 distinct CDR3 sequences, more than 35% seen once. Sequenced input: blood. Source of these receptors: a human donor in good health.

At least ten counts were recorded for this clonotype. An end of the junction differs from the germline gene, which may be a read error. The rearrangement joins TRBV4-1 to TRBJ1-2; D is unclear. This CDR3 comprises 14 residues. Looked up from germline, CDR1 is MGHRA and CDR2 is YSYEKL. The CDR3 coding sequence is TGTGCCAGCAGCCCAAGCGGGTCTAACTATGGCTACACCTTC. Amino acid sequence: CASSPSGSNYGYTF.

Here the CDR3 reads CSAKGQLLTHEQYF. In DNA, the CDR3 is TGCAGTGCTAAGGGCCAGCTCCTGACCCACGAGCAGTACTTC. The V gene is TRBV20-1, the J gene TRBJ2-7, with no clear D. Trimming stripped 4 bases from V and 5 bases from J, with 18 bases between. CDR1 is DFQATT, CDR2 SNEGSKA, per germline (reference sequence). This CDR3 is built from 14 residues.

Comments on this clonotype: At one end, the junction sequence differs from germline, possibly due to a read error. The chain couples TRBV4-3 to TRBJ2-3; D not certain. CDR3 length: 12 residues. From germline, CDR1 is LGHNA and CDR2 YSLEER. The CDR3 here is CAGSQGTDTQYF. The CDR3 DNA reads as TGCGCCGGCAGCCAAGGTACAGATACGCAGTATTTT.

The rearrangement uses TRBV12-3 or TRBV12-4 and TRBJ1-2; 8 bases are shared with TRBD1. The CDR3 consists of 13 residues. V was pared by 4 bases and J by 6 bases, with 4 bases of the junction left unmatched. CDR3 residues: CASSWTGFHGYTF. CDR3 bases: TGTGCCAGCAGTTGGACAGGGTTTCATGGCTACACCTTC.

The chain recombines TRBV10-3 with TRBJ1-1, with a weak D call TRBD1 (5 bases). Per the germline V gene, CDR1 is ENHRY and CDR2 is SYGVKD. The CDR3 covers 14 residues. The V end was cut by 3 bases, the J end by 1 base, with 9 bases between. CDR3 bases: TGTGCCATCAGTGACAGGGTAGGGAACACTGAAGCTTTCTTT. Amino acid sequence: CAISDRVGNTEAFF.

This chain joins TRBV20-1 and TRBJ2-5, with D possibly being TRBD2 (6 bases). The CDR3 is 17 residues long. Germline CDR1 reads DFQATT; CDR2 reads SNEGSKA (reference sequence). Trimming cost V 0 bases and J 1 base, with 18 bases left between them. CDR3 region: CSARDVSRPGLQETQYF. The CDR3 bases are TGCAGTGCTAGAGATGTTTCCCGTCCGGGACTCCAAGAGACCCAGTACTTC.

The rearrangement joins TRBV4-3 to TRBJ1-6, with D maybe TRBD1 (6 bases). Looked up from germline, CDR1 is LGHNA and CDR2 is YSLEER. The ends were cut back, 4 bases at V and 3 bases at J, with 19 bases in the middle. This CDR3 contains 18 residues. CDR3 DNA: TGCGCCAGCAGCCCGAAATTACCGGGACAAGTCTATAATTCACCCCTCCACTTT. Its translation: CASSPKLPGQVYNSPLHF.

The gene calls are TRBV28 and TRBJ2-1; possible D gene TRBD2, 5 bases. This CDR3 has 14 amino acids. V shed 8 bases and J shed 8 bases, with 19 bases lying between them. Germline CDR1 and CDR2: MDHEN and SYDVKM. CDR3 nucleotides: TGTGCCAGCCGGGGTCATGGGGTACGCCATGAGCAGTTCTTC. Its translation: CASRGHGVRHEQFF. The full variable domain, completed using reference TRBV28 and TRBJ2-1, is DVKVTQSSRYLVKRTGEKVFLECVQDMDHENMFWYRQDPGLGLRLIYFSYDVKMKEKGDIPEGYSVSREKKERFSLILESASTNQTSMYLCASRGHGVRHEQFFGPGTRLTVL.